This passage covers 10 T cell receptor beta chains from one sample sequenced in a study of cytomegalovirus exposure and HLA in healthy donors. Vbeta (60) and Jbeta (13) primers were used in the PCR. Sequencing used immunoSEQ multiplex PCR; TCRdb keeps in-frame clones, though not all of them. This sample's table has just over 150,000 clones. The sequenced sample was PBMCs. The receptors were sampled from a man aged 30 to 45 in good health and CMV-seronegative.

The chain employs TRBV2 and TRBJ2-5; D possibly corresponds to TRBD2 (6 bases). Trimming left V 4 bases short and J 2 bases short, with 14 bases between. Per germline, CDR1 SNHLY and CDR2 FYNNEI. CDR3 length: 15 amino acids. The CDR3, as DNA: TGTGCCAGCAGTGTTCGCGGGACTTTACAAGAGACCCAGTACTTC. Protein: CASSVRGTLQETQYF.

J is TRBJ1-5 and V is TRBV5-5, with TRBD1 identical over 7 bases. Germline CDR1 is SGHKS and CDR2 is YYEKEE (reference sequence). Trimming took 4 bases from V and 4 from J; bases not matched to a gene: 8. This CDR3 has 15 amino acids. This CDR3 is CASSTGAGSNQPQHF. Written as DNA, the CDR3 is TGTGCCAGCAGCACAGGGGCAGGGTCTAATCAGCCCCAGCATTTT. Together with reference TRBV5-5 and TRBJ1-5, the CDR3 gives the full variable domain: DAGVTQSPTHLIKTRGQQVTLRCSPISGHKSVSWYQQVLGQGPQFIFQYYEKEERGRGNFPDRFSARQFPNYSSELNVNALLLGDSALYLCASSTGAGSNQPQHFGDGTRLSIL.

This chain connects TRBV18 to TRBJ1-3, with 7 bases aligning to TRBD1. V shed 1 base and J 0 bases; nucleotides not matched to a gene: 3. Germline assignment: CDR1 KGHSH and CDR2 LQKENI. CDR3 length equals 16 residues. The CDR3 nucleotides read TGTGCCAGCTCACCACTCCCAGGGGGCTCTGGAAACACCATATATTTT. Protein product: CASSPLPGGSGNTIYF.

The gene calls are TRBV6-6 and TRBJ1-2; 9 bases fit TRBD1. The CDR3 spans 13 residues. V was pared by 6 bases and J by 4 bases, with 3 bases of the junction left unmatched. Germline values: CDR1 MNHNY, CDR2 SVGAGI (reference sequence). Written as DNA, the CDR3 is TGTGCCAGCAGCCTGGACAGGGGCTATGGCTACACCTTC. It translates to CASSLDRGYGYTF.

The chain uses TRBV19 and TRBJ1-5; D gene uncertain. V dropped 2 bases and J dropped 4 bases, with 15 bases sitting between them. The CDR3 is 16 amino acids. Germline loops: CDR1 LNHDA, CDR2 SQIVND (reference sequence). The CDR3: CASSIPPQIPNQPQHF. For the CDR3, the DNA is TGTGCCAGTAGTATACCCCCACAAATACCTAATCAGCCCCAGCATTTT.

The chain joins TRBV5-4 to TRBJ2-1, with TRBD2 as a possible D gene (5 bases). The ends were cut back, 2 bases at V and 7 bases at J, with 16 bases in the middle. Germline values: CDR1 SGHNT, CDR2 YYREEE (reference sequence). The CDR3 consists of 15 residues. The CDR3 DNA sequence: TGTGCCAGCAGCTTTACTAGAGTCTTAGGGAATGAGCAGTTCTTC. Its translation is CASSFTRVLGNEQFF.

The CDR3 coding sequence is TGTGCCAGCAGCTTGGCCGGAGTGGGTGAAGCTTTCTTT. Translated: CASSLAGVGEAFF. The chain has TRBV5-6 and TRBJ1-1; D is unresolved. Germline V gives CDR1 SGHDT, CDR2 YYEEEE. V lost 0 bases, J lost 7 bases, and 10 bases lay in between. The CDR3 consists of 13 residues.

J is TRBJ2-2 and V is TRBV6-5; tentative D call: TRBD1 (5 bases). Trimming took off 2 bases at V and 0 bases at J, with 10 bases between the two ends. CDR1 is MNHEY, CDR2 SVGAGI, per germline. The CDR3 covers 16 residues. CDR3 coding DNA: TGTGCCAGCAGTTACCTAGGACAAACGAACACCGGGGAGCTGTTTTTT. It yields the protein CASSYLGQTNTGELFF.

In DNA, the CDR3 is TGTGCCTGGAGTGCGCCCCCATTCGGGAGATTCACAGATACGCAGTATTTT. Translating it yields CAWSAPPFGRFTDTQYF. The rearrangement uses TRBV30 and TRBJ2-3, with a possible D match to TRBD2 (6 bases). Germline CDR1 is GTSNPN and CDR2 is SVGIG (reference sequence). The CDR3 length is 17 residues. Trimming left V 1 base short and J 2 bases short, with 19 bases between.

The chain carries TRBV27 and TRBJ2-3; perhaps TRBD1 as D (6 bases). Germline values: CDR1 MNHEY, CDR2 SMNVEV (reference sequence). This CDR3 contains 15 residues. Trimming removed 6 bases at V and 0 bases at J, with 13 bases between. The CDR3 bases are TGTGCCAGCAGGACGTACAGGGAAAGCACAGATACGCAGTATTTT. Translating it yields CASRTYRESTDTQYF.